This T cell receptor (beta chain) was captured in a study of control samples from healthy donors and cancer patients. Only in-frame clones appear in the TCRdb table, and some are missing; sequencing was by immunoSEQ multiplex PCR. The sample has some 200,000 clones, 80% to 95% seen once. V gave up 4 bases and J gave up 5 bases, with 8 bases separating them. Germline values: CDR1 LGHDT, CDR2 YNNKEL (reference sequence). The CDR3 sequence is 12 residues long. V and J are TRBV3-1 (or the pseudogene TRBV3-2) and TRBJ2-5; D call uncertain. The clonotype originates from a man aged 18-30 years in good health. The sample was blood. The CDR3 DNA reads as TGTGCCAGCAGCCTCGGCCGGGAGACCCAGTACTTC. Its protein is CASSLGRETQYF.